The T cell receptor beta chain described here comes from a study of tissue T cells after allogeneic stem cell transplantation. Sample time point: mouse harvest day 14 after allogeneic transplant. Each mouse received 10^7 T-cell-depleted marrow cells plus 10^6 splenic CD5+ T cells by tail vein. This mouse GVHD model was MHC-mismatched B6 to BALB/c, profiled day 7 or 14. This CDR3 comprises 14 residues. J lost 2 bases, V lost 4 bases, and 2 bases had no gene match. Looked up from germline, CDR1 is NNHDY and CDR2 is SYVADS. This clone was recorded a few times. Its antigen is as yet unknown. Germline and genes here are mouse. The CDR3 extends 1 residue past the end of the read, so its final part is completed from the germline J gene. Study outcomes and limitations: The patient cohort was small and clinically heterogeneous, with limited sampling depth. The study did not identify alloreactive or antigen-specific tissue TCRs, and some clones might be persisting host cells.

TCRdb's copy holds only in-frame clones and misses some; the assay was immunoSEQ multiplex PCR. The sample lists roughly 5,400 clones, over 30% seen once, with 24% in the top ten. The material sequenced was gut tissue. V is TRBV13-3 and J is TRBJ1-3; TRBD1 matches at 8 bases. The receptor was derived from a female BALB/c mouse given C57BL/6 T cells with graft-versus-host disease after an allogeneic hematopoietic cell transplant. The CDR3 protein is CASSRTGTGNTLYF. Incomplete CDR3 DNA: TGTGCCAGCAGTAGGACAGGGACTGGAAATACGCTCTAT. Full variable domain (missing parts from reference TRBV13-3 and TRBJ1-3): EAAVTQSPRSKVAVTGGKVTLSCHQTNNHDYMYWYRQDTGHGLRLIHYSYVADSTEKGDIPDGYKASRPSQENFSLILELASLSQTAVYFCASSRTGTGNTLYFGEGSRLIVV.